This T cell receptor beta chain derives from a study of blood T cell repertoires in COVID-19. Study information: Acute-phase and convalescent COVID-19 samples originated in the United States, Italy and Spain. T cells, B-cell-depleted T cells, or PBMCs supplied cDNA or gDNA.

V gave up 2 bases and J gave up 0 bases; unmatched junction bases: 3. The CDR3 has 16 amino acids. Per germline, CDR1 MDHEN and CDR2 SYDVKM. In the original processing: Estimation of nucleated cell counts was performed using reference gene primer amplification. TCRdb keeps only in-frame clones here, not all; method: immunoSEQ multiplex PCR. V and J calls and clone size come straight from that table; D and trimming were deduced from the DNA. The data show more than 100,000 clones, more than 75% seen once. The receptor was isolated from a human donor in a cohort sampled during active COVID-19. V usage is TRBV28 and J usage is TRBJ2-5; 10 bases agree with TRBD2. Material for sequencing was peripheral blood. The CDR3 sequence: CASSLIGLADQETQYF. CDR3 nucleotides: TGTGCCAGCAGTTTAATCGGACTAGCGGACCAAGAGACCCAGTACTTC.